The TCR beta chain described here comes from a study of neurological immune-mediated disorders. Each TCR transcript was tagged with a 10-nucleotide random UMI during 5'RACE. One entry per CDR3 protein, called by TCRdb with MiXCR from the 5' RACE reads. The data contain roughly 15,000 distinct CDR3 sequences, about 12% of them singletons. Note on this clonotype: One end of the junction fails to match germline, which may point to a read error.

The germline gives CDR1 MNHEY, CDR2 SVGAGI. The CDR3 is made up of 15 amino acids. The sequencing sample was made of CD8+ T cells from blood. The TCR comes from a female donor with HTLV-1-associated myelopathy (HAM/TSP). V usage is TRBV6-5 and J usage is TRBJ2-1, with a weak D call TRBD2 (6 bases). This CDR3 reads CVSSRLAWTYNEQFF. The CDR3 nucleotides are TGTGTCAGCAGCCGGCTAGCGTGGACCTACAATGAGCAGTTCTTC.